This T cell receptor beta chain was documented in a study of shared T cell receptors in the human thymus. CDR3 length equals 17 residues. V was pared by 1 base and J by 0 bases, with 5 bases of the junction left unmatched. Germline assignment: CDR1 SGHNT and CDR2 YENEEA. Sequencing was performed with immunoSEQ multiplex PCR; in TCRdb, only in-frame clones are kept and a portion is missing. The table shows just under 550,000 clones, with 75% to 85% occurring only once. These same records also appear under a second study, on human thymus T cells. That paper states: Donors were healthy Finnish infants having corrective surgery for congenital heart defects. Resections that were taken during corrective heart surgery supplied the thymus tissue. Repertoires from thymus and blood appeared to show biased V and J gene usage.

Sequenced: thymocytes. This TCR derives from a boy younger than two with a congenital heart defect. The chain carries TRBV11-3 and TRBJ2-4; 8 nucleotides agree with TRBD2. CDR3: CASSLGGSGRAKNIQYF. The CDR3 nucleotides read TGTGCCAGCAGCTTAGGTGGAAGCGGGAGAGCCAAAAACATTCAGTACTTC.